A selection of T cell receptor beta chains follows, all from one sample in a study of shared clonotypes between healthy human individuals. Clones were read by immunoSEQ multiplex PCR, and TCRdb kept only the in-frame ones, dropping some. The sample has approximately 940,000 clones, roughly 72% seen once. Sequenced material: memory CD4+ T cells sorted from blood. These receptors came from a man aged 18 to 29 in good health. The CDR3 runs from the conserved cysteine through the conserved F or W. A D gene is named only where the DNA matches it firmly. Rows give clone size only sometimes, using once, few, many, or a class for an expanded clone.

abundance: -; v_gene: TRBV7-2; j_gene: TRBJ2-7; len: 13; d_gene: TRBD2; CDR3aa: CASSPGLADKQYF; CDR3nt: TGTGCCAGCAGCCCTGGACTAGCGGACAAGCAGTACTTC
abundance: -; v_gene: TRBV19; j_gene: TRBJ1-1; len: 13; d_gene: -; CDR3aa: CASSFFQNTEAFF; CDR3nt: TGTGCCAGTAGTTTTTTCCAGAACACTGAAGCTTTCTTT
abundance: many; v_gene: TRBV11-2; j_gene: TRBJ1-1; len: 14; d_gene: -; CDR3aa: CASSNRGGVEEAFF; CDR3nt: TGTGCCAGCAGCAACCGAGGGGGGGTGGAAGAAGCTTTCTTT
abundance: -; v_gene: TRBV7-9; j_gene: TRBJ2-1; len: 14; d_gene: TRBD1; CDR3aa: CATLQDRDPNEQFF; CDR3nt: TGTGCCACATTACAAGACAGGGATCCCAATGAGCAGTTCTTC
abundance: -; v_gene: TRBV19; j_gene: TRBJ2-6; len: 17; d_gene: -; CDR3aa: CASSRVPEPAGANVLTF; CDR3nt: TGTGCCAGTAGTCGGGTACCCGAACCCGCGGGGGCCAACGTCCTGACTTTC
abundance: -; v_gene: TRBV2; j_gene: TRBJ2-1; len: 15; d_gene: TRBD1; CDR3aa: CASNLGGQFYNEQFF; CDR3nt: TGTGCCAGCAACCTTGGGGGACAGTTCTACAATGAGCAGTTCTTC
abundance: -; v_gene: TRBV12-5; j_gene: TRBJ2-3; len: 13; d_gene: -; CDR3aa: CASRFSSTDTQYF; CDR3nt: TGTGCTAGTCGGTTTTCTAGCACAGATACGCAGTATTTT
abundance: -; v_gene: TRBV27; j_gene: TRBJ1-5; len: 14; d_gene: TRBD1; CDR3aa: CASSKDRGGQPQHF; CDR3nt: TGTGCCAGCAGTAAAGACAGGGGTGGTCAGCCCCAGCATTTT
abundance: -; v_gene: TRBV7-2; j_gene: TRBJ2-7; len: 14; d_gene: -; CDR3aa: CASSWGTRTYEQYF; CDR3nt: TGTGCCAGCAGTTGGGGGACGCGGACCTACGAGCAGTACTTC
abundance: -; v_gene: TRBV16; j_gene: TRBJ1-2; len: 13; d_gene: -; CDR3aa: CASRTDRSGGYTF; CDR3nt: TGTGCCAGCAGAACCGACAGGTCCGGGGGCTACACCTTC
abundance: -; v_gene: TRBV7-2; j_gene: TRBJ2-5; len: 15; d_gene: TRBD2; CDR3aa: CASSLSGRAGETQYF; CDR3nt: TGTGCCAGCAGCTTGAGCGGGAGGGCGGGGGAGACCCAGTACTTC
abundance: -; v_gene: TRBV18; j_gene: TRBJ1-2; len: 15; d_gene: -; CDR3aa: CASSPAAQAGYGYTF; CDR3nt: TGTGCCAGCTCACCAGCGGCCCAGGCGGGCTATGGCTACACCTTC
abundance: -; v_gene: TRBV11-2; j_gene: TRBJ2-1; len: 14; d_gene: -; CDR3aa: CASSLDRRVNEQFF; CDR3nt: TGTGCCAGCAGCTTAGATCGACGAGTCAATGAGCAGTTCTTC
abundance: -; v_gene: TRBV5-1; j_gene: TRBJ2-7; len: 13; d_gene: TRBD1; CDR3aa: CASSTGTGLKQYF; CDR3nt: TGCGCCAGCAGCACCGGGACAGGGCTGAAGCAGTACTTC
abundance: -; v_gene: TRBV6-5; j_gene: TRBJ2-7; len: 14; d_gene: TRBD2; CDR3aa: CASKLAGGSYEQYF; CDR3nt: TGTGCCAGCAAACTAGCGGGAGGGTCCTACGAGCAGTACTTC
abundance: -; v_gene: TRBV5-1; j_gene: TRBJ1-2; len: 14; d_gene: TRBD1; CDR3aa: CASSRTGTGYGYTF; CDR3nt: TGCGCCAGCAGCAGAACAGGGACAGGGTATGGCTACACCTTC
abundance: -; v_gene: TRBV28; j_gene: TRBJ2-1; len: 15; d_gene: TRBD1; CDR3aa: CASSLWGQGLNEQFF; CDR3nt: TGTGCCAGCAGTTTATGGGGACAGGGTCTCAATGAGCAGTTCTTC
abundance: -; v_gene: TRBV20-1; j_gene: TRBJ2-3; len: 9; d_gene: -; CDR3aa: CRATDTQYF; CDR3nt: TGCAGGGCCACAGATACGCAGTATTTT
abundance: -; v_gene: TRBV28; j_gene: TRBJ2-3; len: 14; d_gene: TRBD2; CDR3aa: CASRGGLFTDTQYF; CDR3nt: TGTGCCAGCAGGGGGGGACTATTCACAGATACGCAGTATTTT
abundance: -; v_gene: TRBV4-2; j_gene: TRBJ2-1; len: 14; d_gene: -; CDR3aa: CASSQGGSYNEQFF; CDR3nt: TGTGCCAGCAGCCAAGGGGGCTCCTACAATGAGCAGTTCTTC
abundance: -; v_gene: TRBV19; j_gene: TRBJ2-3; len: 14; d_gene: -; CDR3aa: CASGQGKRTDTQYF; CDR3nt: TGTGCCAGTGGGCAGGGGAAACGCACAGATACGCAGTATTTT
abundance: -; v_gene: TRBV30; j_gene: TRBJ2-7; len: 11; d_gene: TRBD1; CDR3aa: CAWSGGGPIYF; CDR3nt: TGTGCCTGGAGTGGAGGGGGCCCGATCTACTTC
abundance: few; v_gene: TRBV9; j_gene: TRBJ1-1; len: 13; d_gene: -; CDR3aa: CASSVWGNTEAFF; CDR3nt: TGTGCCAGCAGCGTATGGGGGAACACTGAAGCTTTCTTT
abundance: -; v_gene: TRBV5-1; j_gene: TRBJ1-1; len: 13; d_gene: -; CDR3aa: CASSFEMNTEAFF; CDR3nt: TGCGCCAGCAGCTTCGAGATGAACACTGAAGCTTTCTTT
abundance: few; v_gene: TRBV29-1; j_gene: TRBJ1-1; len: 13; d_gene: -; CDR3aa: CSTFRGPNTEAFF; CDR3nt: TGCAGCACATTTCGGGGGCCTAACACTGAAGCTTTCTTT
abundance: -; v_gene: TRBV27; j_gene: TRBJ2-7; len: 14; d_gene: -; CDR3aa: CATIDTHSSYEQYF; CDR3nt: TGTGCCACCATAGACACTCACAGCTCCTACGAGCAGTACTTC
abundance: few; v_gene: TRBV2; j_gene: TRBJ2-1; len: 19; d_gene: TRBD2; CDR3aa: CASSASTSGRAIRKNEQFF; CDR3nt: TGTGCCAGCAGCGCCTCGACTAGCGGGAGGGCCATCAGGAAGAATGAGCAGTTCTTC
abundance: -; v_gene: TRBV6-1; j_gene: TRBJ1-2; len: 14; d_gene: -; CDR3aa: CASSRGGGDYGYTF; CDR3nt: TGTGCCAGCAGTCGGGGGGGCGGTGACTATGGCTACACCTTC
abundance: -; v_gene: TRBV6-6; j_gene: TRBJ2-7; len: 14; d_gene: TRBD2; CDR3aa: CASSYPGTNAEQYF; CDR3nt: TGTGCCAGCAGTTACCCCGGGACTAATGCCGAGCAGTACTTC
abundance: many; v_gene: TRBV2; j_gene: TRBJ2-3; len: 17; d_gene: -; CDR3aa: CASTTTRRPSSTDTQYF; CDR3nt: TGTGCCAGCACCACCACCCGGCGGCCCTCGAGCACAGATACGCAGTATTTT
abundance: -; v_gene: TRBV10-2; j_gene: TRBJ2-1; len: 14; d_gene: TRBD1; CDR3aa: CASCRDRGFNEQFF; CDR3nt: TGCGCCAGCTGTAGGGACAGGGGTTTTAATGAGCAGTTCTTC
abundance: few; v_gene: TRBV5-1; j_gene: TRBJ1-1; len: 13; d_gene: -; CDR3aa: CASSPRGYPEAFF; CDR3nt: TGCGCCAGCAGCCCCCGAGGTTACCCGGAAGCTTTCTTT
abundance: few; v_gene: TRBV6-6; j_gene: TRBJ1-2; len: 14; d_gene: TRBD1; CDR3aa: CASSYGDRAGGYTF; CDR3nt: TGTGCCAGCAGTTACGGGGACAGGGCGGGAGGCTACACCTTC
abundance: few; v_gene: TRBV19; j_gene: TRBJ2-6; len: 16; d_gene: -; CDR3aa: CASSIGSVSGANVLTF; CDR3nt: TGTGCCAGTAGTATAGGCAGCGTCTCTGGGGCCAACGTCCTGACTTTC
abundance: few; v_gene: TRBV7-3; j_gene: TRBJ2-5; len: 12; d_gene: -; CDR3aa: CASSLSGETQYF; CDR3nt: TGTGCCAGCAGCTTATCGGGGGAGACCCAGTACTTC
abundance: -; v_gene: TRBV30; j_gene: TRBJ2-5; len: 13; d_gene: -; CDR3aa: CAWRQSEKETQYF; CDR3nt: TGTGCCTGGCGCCAGTCTGAAAAAGAGACCCAGTACTTC
abundance: -; v_gene: TRBV30; j_gene: TRBJ2-6; len: 13; d_gene: TRBD1; CDR3aa: CAWSWTGSNVLTF; CDR3nt: TGTGCCTGGAGTTGGACAGGCTCCAACGTCCTGACTTTC
abundance: -; v_gene: TRBV4-2; j_gene: TRBJ2-1; len: 11; d_gene: -; CDR3aa: CASSQGLNKFF; CDR3nt: TGTGCCAGCAGCCAAGGGCTAAATAAGTTCTTC
abundance: -; v_gene: TRBV9; j_gene: TRBJ2-7; len: 15; d_gene: TRBD1; CDR3aa: CASSVGGTGVGEQYF; CDR3nt: TGTGCCAGCAGCGTAGGAGGGACAGGGGTTGGCGAGCAGTACTTC
abundance: -; v_gene: TRBV18; j_gene: TRBJ2-1; len: 14; d_gene: TRBD1; CDR3aa: CASSPDRDYNEQFF; CDR3nt: TGTGCCAGCTCACCAGACAGGGACTACAATGAGCAGTTCTTC
abundance: -; v_gene: TRBV7-2; j_gene: TRBJ2-1; len: 15; d_gene: -; CDR3aa: CASSLSWGTYNEQFF; CDR3nt: TGTGCCAGCAGCTTAAGTTGGGGGACCTACAATGAGCAGTTCTTC
abundance: -; v_gene: TRBV6-1; j_gene: TRBJ1-3; len: 13; d_gene: -; CDR3aa: CATGRDSGNTIYF; CDR3nt: TGTGCCACAGGGAGGGACTCTGGAAACACCATATATTTT
abundance: once; v_gene: TRBV28; j_gene: TRBJ1-1; len: 15; d_gene: -; CDR3aa: CANITGHPRNTEAFF; CDR3nt: TGTGCCAATATCACGGGGCATCCGAGGAACACTGAAGCTTTCTTT
abundance: few; v_gene: TRBV11-2; j_gene: TRBJ2-1; len: 16; d_gene: TRBD2; CDR3aa: CASSLNSGGALNEQFF; CDR3nt: TGTGCCAGCAGCTTAAATAGCGGGGGGGCGTTGAATGAGCAGTTCTTC
abundance: -; v_gene: TRBV5-1; j_gene: TRBJ2-6; len: 18; d_gene: -; CDR3aa: CASSLQAGFSSGANVLTF; CDR3nt: TGCGCCAGCAGCCTCCAGGCAGGGTTCTCCTCTGGGGCCAACGTCCTGACTTTC
abundance: -; v_gene: TRBV4-3; j_gene: TRBJ2-5; len: 17; d_gene: TRBD2; CDR3aa: CASSQGFTSGIGETQYF; CDR3nt: TGCGCCAGCAGCCAAGGGTTTACTAGCGGGATAGGGGAGACCCAGTACTTC
abundance: -; v_gene: TRBV10-3; j_gene: TRBJ1-1; len: 14; d_gene: TRBD1; CDR3aa: CAIRNPDRGAEAFF; CDR3nt: TGTGCCATCAGGAACCCGGACAGGGGCGCTGAAGCTTTCTTT
abundance: -; v_gene: TRBV7-9; j_gene: TRBJ1-2; len: 13; d_gene: -; CDR3aa: CASSFGGSYGYTF; CDR3nt: TGTGCCAGCAGCTTTGGCGGGTCTTATGGCTACACCTTC
abundance: -; v_gene: TRBV10-2; j_gene: TRBJ2-2; len: 13; d_gene: -; CDR3aa: CASVLARTGELFF; CDR3nt: TGCGCCAGCGTGCTAGCGAGGACCGGGGAGCTGTTTTTT
abundance: once; v_gene: TRBV15; j_gene: TRBJ1-1; len: 15; d_gene: -; CDR3aa: CATSTNRVMNTEAFF; CDR3nt: TGTGCCACCAGCACAAACAGGGTCATGAACACTGAAGCTTTCTTT
abundance: -; v_gene: TRBV29-1; j_gene: TRBJ2-7; len: 11; d_gene: TRBD1; CDR3aa: CSGQGAGEQYF; CDR3nt: TGCAGCGGGCAGGGGGCGGGAGAGCAGTACTTC
abundance: -; v_gene: TRBV11-1; j_gene: TRBJ1-4; len: 14; d_gene: -; CDR3aa: CASSPRTPNEKLFF; CDR3nt: TGTGCCAGCAGCCCGCGGACGCCTAATGAAAAACTGTTTTTT
abundance: -; v_gene: TRBV6-1; j_gene: TRBJ2-4; len: 14; d_gene: -; CDR3aa: CASSEGVSRERQYF; CDR3nt: TGTGCCAGCAGTGAAGGGGTAAGCAGGGAAAGACAGTACTTC
abundance: -; v_gene: TRBV5-4; j_gene: TRBJ1-1; len: 14; d_gene: -; CDR3aa: CASSLDLLNTEAFF; CDR3nt: TGTGCCAGCAGCTTGGATCTTTTGAACACTGAAGCTTTCTTT
abundance: -; v_gene: TRBV5-1; j_gene: TRBJ1-4; len: 15; d_gene: -; CDR3aa: CASSKAGQSNEKLFF; CDR3nt: TGCGCCAGCAGCAAAGCGGGACAAAGTAATGAAAAACTGTTTTTT
abundance: -; v_gene: TRBV4-1; j_gene: TRBJ1-3; len: 15; d_gene: -; CDR3aa: CASSLSSSSGNTIYF; CDR3nt: TGCGCCAGCAGCCTGAGCAGTAGCTCTGGAAACACCATATATTTT
abundance: -; v_gene: TRBV7-8; j_gene: TRBJ1-1; len: 14; d_gene: -; CDR3aa: CASSYGLRAPEAFF; CDR3nt: TGTGCCAGCAGTTATGGTCTCCGCGCCCCTGAAGCTTTCTTT
abundance: -; v_gene: TRBV6-6; j_gene: TRBJ2-7; len: 14; d_gene: TRBD1; CDR3aa: CASTVTGQAYEQYF; CDR3nt: TGTGCCAGCACGGTTACTGGACAGGCGTACGAGCAGTACTTC
abundance: once; v_gene: TRBV19; j_gene: TRBJ2-3; len: 15; d_gene: -; CDR3aa: CASSKTSGDSGTQYF; CDR3nt: TGTGCCAGTAGTAAAACGTCGGGGGATTCAGGTACGCAGTATTTT